This entry lists 10 T cell receptor beta chains sequenced from one sample in a study of cytotoxic CD8 clonotypes in ibrutinib-treated CLL (dated by TCRdb to the early 2020s). Libraries were built with the immunoSEQ multiplex PCR assay. TCRdb retrieved this table from immuneACCESS and kept in-frame rearrangements only. Not all clones are present; in checked studies, unresolved V genes account for under half, and no reason is known for the remainder. The sample records thousands of clones, roughly 70% of which are singletons. The top ten hold around 36% of the sample. This material consisted of PBMCs, taken before ibrutinib treatment. The origin of the receptors is a human donor with chronic lymphocytic leukemia.

The chain links TRBV6-1 to TRBJ2-1; 12 positions match TRBD1. J was trimmed by 9 bases and V by 7 bases; bases with no gene match: 10. This CDR3 is 15 amino acids long. In germline, CDR1 is MNHNS, CDR2 SASEGT. The CDR3 coding sequence is TGTGCCAGCAACCCCGGGACAGGGGGCTTCGGTGAGCAGTTCTTC. Its translation: CASNPGTGGFGEQFF.

The CDR3 here is CASRTTGSTDTQYF. The DNA of the CDR3 is TGTGCCAGCAGAACGACAGGATCCACAGATACGCAGTATTTT. This sequence joins TRBV28 and TRBJ2-3, with D perhaps TRBD1 (6 bases). The CDR3 runs 14 residues. The germline V gene encodes CDR1 MDHEN and CDR2 SYDVKM. V was trimmed by 6 bases and J by 2 bases, leaving 12 bases between them.

The CDR3 here is CASSRTNLYGYTF. In DNA, the CDR3 is TGTGCCAGCAGCAGAACGAATCTATATGGCTACACCTTC. The chain carries TRBV5-4 and TRBJ1-2; D unresolved. Germline-derived CDR1 and CDR2 are SGHNT and YYREEE (reference sequence). This CDR3 is 13 amino acids long. Trimming left V 4 bases short and J 5 bases short, with 12 bases between.

This clone was detected a few times. The chain recombines TRBV4-2 with TRBJ1-1, with 10 positions matching TRBD1. This CDR3 has 15 residues. J was trimmed by 5 bases and V by 4 bases; bases with no gene match: 7. The germline CDR1 and CDR2 sequences are LGHNA and YNFKEQ. CDR3 protein: CASSLTGGGVTEAFF. DNA of the CDR3: TGTGCCAGCAGCCTGACAGGGGGCGGTGTTACTGAAGCTTTCTTT.

The table lists this clone with a few counts. The chain uses TRBV11-2 and TRBJ2-1; D possibly corresponds to TRBD2 (6 bases). This CDR3 has 14 amino acids. V lost 1 base and J lost 12, with 16 bases in between. Germline CDR1 is SGHAT and CDR2 is FQNNGV. The CDR3 nucleotides are TGTGCCAGCAGCTTAGCGGGGACTGCTGGAGTGCAGTTCTTC. It yields the protein CASSLAGTAGVQFF.

The V and J genes are TRBV12-5 and TRBJ2-3; possible D gene TRBD1, 6 bases. The CDR3 length is 14 residues. Germline V gives CDR1 LGHNT, CDR2 FRNRAP. The V and J ends lost 4 bases and 5 bases respectively, with 13 bases between them. The CDR3, as DNA: TGTGCTAGTGGTTCCTCGATAGGGGGAGATACGCAGTATTTT. Amino acid sequence: CASGSSIGGDTQYF.

This clone was seen once. This rearrangement joins TRBV5-5 to TRBJ1-6, with TRBD1 as a possible D gene (6 bases). With 7 bases removed from V and 0 bases from J, the gap between germline ends came to 14 bases. Germline CDR1 is SGHKS and CDR2 is YYEKEE (reference sequence). CDR3 length: 16 residues. The chain's CDR3 is CASHGGGSSYNSPLHF. The CDR3 coding sequence is TGTGCCAGCCATGGAGGGGGGAGCTCCTATAATTCACCCCTCCACTTT.

The rearrangement links TRBV2 to TRBJ2-7; no clear D gene. There are 12 residues in the CDR3. Trimming pared 6 bases from V and 0 bases from J, leaving 6 bases between. Germline V gene sequence: CDR1 SNHLY, CDR2 FYNNEI. The CDR3 DNA follows: TGTGCCAGCAGGGACGGCTCCTACGAGCAGTACTTC. It specifies CASRDGSYEQYF.

V is TRBV18 and J is TRBJ2-3; D possibly corresponds to TRBD2 (6 bases). Trimming cost V 3 bases and J 1 base, with 14 bases left between them. The germline gives CDR1 KGHSH, CDR2 LQKENI. This CDR3 region has 16 residues. CDR3 residues: CASSPGGAYGTDTQYF. The CDR3 region has the DNA TGTGCCAGCTCACCGGGCGGGGCCTACGGCACAGATACGCAGTATTTT.

The chain joins TRBV27 to TRBJ2-7; 9 nucleotides align to TRBD1. CDR1 and CDR2 (germline): MNHEY, SMNVEV (reference sequence). The CDR3 extends over 15 amino acids. The trim removed 8 bases at V and 5 bases at J, leaving 13 bases unmatched. This CDR3 is CASGLPGQGNNEQYF. The CDR3 nucleotides are TGTGCCAGCGGACTTCCGGGACAGGGTAATAACGAGCAGTACTTC.